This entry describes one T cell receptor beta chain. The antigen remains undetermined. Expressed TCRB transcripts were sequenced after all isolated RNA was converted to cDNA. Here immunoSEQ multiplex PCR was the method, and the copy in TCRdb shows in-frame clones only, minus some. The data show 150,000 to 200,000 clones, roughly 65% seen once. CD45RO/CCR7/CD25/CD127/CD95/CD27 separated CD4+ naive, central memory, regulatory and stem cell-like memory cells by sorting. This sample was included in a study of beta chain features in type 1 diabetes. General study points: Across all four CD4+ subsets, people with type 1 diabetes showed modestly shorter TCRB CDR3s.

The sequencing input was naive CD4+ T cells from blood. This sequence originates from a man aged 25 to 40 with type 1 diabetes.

CDR3 bases: TGTGCCTGGAGTGTACGGGGGAGTGTGAATTCACCCCTCCACTTT. This encodes CAWSVRGSVNSPLHF. The rearrangement joins TRBV30 to TRBJ1-6; possible D gene TRBD1, 5 bases. V shed 0 bases and J shed 7 bases, with 13 bases lying between them. Looked up from germline, CDR1 is GTSNPN and CDR2 is SVGIG (reference sequence). The length of the CDR3 is 15 residues.